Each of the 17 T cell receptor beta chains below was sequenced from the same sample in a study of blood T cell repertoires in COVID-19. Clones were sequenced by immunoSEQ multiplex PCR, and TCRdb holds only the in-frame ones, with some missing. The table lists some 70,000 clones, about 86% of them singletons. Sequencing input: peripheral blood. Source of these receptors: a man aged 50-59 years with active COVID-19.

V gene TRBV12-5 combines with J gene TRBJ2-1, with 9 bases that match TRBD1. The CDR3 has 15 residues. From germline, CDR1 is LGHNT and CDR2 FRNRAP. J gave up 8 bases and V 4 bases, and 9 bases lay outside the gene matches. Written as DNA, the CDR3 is TGTGCTAGTGGTTCGGGACAGGGTGAATTAGATGAGCAGTTCTTC. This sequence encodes CASGSGQGELDEQFF.

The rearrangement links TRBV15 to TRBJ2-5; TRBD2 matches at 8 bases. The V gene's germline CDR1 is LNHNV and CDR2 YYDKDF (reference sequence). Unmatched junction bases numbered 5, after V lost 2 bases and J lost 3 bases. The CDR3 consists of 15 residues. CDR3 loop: CATSRTGLGKETQYF. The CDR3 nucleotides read TGTGCCACCAGCAGAACGGGACTAGGGAAAGAGACCCAGTACTTC.

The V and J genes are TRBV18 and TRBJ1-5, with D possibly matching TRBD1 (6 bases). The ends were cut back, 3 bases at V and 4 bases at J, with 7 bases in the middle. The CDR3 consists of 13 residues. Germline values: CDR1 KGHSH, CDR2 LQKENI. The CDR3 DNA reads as TGTGCCAGCTCACCCGACAGGAATCAGCCCCAGCATTTT. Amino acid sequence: CASSPDRNQPQHF.

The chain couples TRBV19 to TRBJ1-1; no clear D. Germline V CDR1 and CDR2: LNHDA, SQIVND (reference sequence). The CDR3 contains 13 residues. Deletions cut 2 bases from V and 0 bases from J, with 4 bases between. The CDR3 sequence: CASSITVNTEAFF. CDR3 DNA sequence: TGTGCCAGTAGTATAACAGTGAACACTGAAGCTTTCTTT. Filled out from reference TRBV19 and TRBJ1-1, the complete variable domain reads DGGITQSPKYLFRKEGQNVTLSCEQNLNHDAMYWYRQDPGQGLRLIYYSQIVNDFQKGDIAEGYSVSREKKESFPLTVTSAQKNPTAFYLCASSITVNTEAFFGQGTRLTVV.

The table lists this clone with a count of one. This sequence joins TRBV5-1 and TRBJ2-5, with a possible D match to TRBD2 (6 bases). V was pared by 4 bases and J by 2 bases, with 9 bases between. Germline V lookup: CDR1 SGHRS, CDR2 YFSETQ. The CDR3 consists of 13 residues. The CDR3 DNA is TGCGCCAGCAGCGGGGGACTGCAAGAGACCCAGTACTTC. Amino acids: CASSGGLQETQYF.

In DNA form, the CDR3 reads TGCGCCAGCAGCCAAGATGGGGAGGGCACAACCAATTCACCCCTCCACTTT. Its translation is CASSQDGEGTTNSPLHF. The chain is built from TRBV4-1 and TRBJ1-6; D ambiguous. Germline-derived CDR1 and CDR2 are MGHRA and YSYEKL. Trimming took 0 bases from V and 7 from J, leaving 16 bases between them. The CDR3 contains 17 residues.

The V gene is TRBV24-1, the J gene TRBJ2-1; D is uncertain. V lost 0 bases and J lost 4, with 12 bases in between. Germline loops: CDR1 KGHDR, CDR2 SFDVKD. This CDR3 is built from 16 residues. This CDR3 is CATSDLSGERYNEQFF. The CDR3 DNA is TGTGCCACCAGTGATTTGTCGGGTGAAAGGTACAATGAGCAGTTCTTC.

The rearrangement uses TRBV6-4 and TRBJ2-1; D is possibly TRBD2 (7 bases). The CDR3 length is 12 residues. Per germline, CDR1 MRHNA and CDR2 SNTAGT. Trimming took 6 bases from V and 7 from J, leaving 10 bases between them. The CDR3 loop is CASSGGTNEQFF. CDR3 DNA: TGTGCCAGCAGCGGGGGGACAAATGAGCAGTTCTTC.

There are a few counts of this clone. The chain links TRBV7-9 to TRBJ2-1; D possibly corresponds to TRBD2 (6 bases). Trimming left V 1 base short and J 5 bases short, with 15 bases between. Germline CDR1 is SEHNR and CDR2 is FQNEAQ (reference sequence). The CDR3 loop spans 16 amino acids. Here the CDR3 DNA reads TGTGCCAGCAGCTTAGATCGTACTAGCAGCCACAATGAGCAGTTCTTC. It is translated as CASSLDRTSSHNEQFF.

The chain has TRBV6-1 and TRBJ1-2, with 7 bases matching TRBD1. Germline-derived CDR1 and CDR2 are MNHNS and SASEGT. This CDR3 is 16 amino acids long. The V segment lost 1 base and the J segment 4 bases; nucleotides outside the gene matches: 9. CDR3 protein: CASSEVAGTDVYGYTF. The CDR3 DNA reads TGTGCCAGCAGTGAAGTGGCTGGGACAGATGTCTATGGCTACACCTTC.

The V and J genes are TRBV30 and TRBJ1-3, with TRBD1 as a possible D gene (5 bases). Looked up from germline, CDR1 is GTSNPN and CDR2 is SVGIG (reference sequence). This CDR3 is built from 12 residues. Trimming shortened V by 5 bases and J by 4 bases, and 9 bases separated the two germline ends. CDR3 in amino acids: CAWQGQGNTIYF. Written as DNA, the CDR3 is TGTGCCTGGCAGGGCCAAGGAAACACCATATATTTT.

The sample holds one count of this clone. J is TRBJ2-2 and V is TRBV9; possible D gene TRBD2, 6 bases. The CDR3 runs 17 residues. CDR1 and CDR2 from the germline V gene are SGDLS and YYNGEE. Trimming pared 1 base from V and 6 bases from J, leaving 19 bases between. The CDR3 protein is CASSVNKRQGGSGELFF. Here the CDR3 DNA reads TGTGCCAGCAGCGTAAATAAACGGCAGGGAGGTTCCGGGGAGCTGTTTTTT.

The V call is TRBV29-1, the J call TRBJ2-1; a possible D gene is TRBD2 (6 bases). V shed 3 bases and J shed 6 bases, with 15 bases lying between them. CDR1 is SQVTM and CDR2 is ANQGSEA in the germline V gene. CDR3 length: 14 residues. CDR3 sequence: CSVDSQGLVNEQFF. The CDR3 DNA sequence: TGCAGCGTTGACAGTCAGGGACTGGTCAATGAGCAGTTCTTC.

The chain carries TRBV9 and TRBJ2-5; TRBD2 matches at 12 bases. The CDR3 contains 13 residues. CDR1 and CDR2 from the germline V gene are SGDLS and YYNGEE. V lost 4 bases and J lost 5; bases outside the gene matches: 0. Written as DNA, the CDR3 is TGTGCCAGCAGCCTAGCGGGAGGGGAGACCCAGTACTTC. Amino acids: CASSLAGGETQYF. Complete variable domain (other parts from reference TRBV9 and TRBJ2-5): DSGVTQTPKHLITATGQRVTLRCSPRSGDLSVYWYQQSLDQGLQFLIQYYNGEERAKGNILERFSAQQFPDLHSELNLSSLELGDSALYFCASSLAGGETQYFGPGTRLLVL.

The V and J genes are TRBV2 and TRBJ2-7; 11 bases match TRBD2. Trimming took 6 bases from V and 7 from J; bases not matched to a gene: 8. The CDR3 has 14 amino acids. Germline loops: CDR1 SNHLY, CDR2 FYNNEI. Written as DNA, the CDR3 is TGTGCCAGCAGCTTAGCGGGAGGGTCTGGGGAGCAGTACGTC. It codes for CASSLAGGSGEQYV.

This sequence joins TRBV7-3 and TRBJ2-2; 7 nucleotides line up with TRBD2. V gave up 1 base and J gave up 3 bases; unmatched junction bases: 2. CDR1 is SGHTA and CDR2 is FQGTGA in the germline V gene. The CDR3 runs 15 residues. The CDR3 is CASSLNRGDTGELFF. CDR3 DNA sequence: TGTGCCAGCAGCTTAAACCGGGGGGACACCGGGGAGCTGTTTTTT.

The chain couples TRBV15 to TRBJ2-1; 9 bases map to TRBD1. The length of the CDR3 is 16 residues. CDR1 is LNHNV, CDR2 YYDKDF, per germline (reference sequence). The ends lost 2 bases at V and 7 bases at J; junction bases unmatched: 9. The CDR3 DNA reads TGTGCCACCAGCAGAAATCCCGGGACAGGGCGGAATGAGCAGTTCTTC. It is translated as CATSRNPGTGRNEQFF.